Described below is a single TCR beta chain sequence and its context. This sample is drawn from a study of cytomegalovirus exposure and HLA in healthy donors. PCR amplification relied on 60 Vbeta primers (plus 13 Jbeta primers). Clones were sequenced by immunoSEQ multiplex PCR, and TCRdb holds only the in-frame ones, with some missing. The data show around 150,000 clones, with around 10% seen just once and 1.5% to 2% held by the top ten. This CDR3 has 16 residues. Per the germline V gene, CDR1 is MDHEN and CDR2 is SYDVKM. Trimming pared 6 bases from V and 6 bases from J, leaving 22 bases between. The V and J genes are TRBV28 and TRBJ2-3; the D gene is possibly TRBD1 (5 bases). This clonotype was sampled from a male donor in good health and CMV-seronegative. Sequencing was performed on PBMCs. CDR3 sequence: CASSPRETSLGDTQYF. For the CDR3, the DNA is TGTGCCAGCAGCCCCAGGGAAACCTCCTTGGGGGATACGCAGTATTTT.